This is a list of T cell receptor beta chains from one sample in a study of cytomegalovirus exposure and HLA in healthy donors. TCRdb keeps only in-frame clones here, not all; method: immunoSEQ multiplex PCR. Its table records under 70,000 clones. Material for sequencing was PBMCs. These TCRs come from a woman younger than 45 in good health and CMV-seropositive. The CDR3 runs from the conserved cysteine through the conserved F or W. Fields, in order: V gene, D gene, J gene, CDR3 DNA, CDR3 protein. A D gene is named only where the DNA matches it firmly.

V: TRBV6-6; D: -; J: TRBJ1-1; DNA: TGTGCCAGCAGTAAACAGGGTGCGGGTGAAGCTTTCTTT; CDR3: CASSKQGAGEAFF
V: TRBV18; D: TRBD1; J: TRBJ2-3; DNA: TGTGCCAGCTCACCGAGGGGACAGACGCAGTATTTT; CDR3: CASSPRGQTQYF
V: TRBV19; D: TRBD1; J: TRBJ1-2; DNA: TGTGCCAGTAGCCCCCAGGACAGGGAAAACTATGGCTACACCTTC; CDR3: CASSPQDRENYGYTF
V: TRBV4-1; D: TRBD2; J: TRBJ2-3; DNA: TGCGCCAGCAGCCAAGATCGTGCCGGGGGGGCTGTGAATACGCAGTATTTT; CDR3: CASSQDRAGGAVNTQYF
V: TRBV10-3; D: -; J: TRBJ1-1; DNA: TGTGCCATCAGGGCCGACATGAACACTGAAGCTTTCTTT; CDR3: CAIRADMNTEAFF
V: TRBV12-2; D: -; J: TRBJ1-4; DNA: TGTGCAAGTCGCTTACACAAGGGAGCAACTAATGAAAAACTGTTTTTT; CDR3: CASRLHKGATNEKLFF
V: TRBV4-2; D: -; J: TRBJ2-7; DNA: TGTGCCAGCAGCCAGATCAACGGGGAAGAGCAGTACTTC; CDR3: CASSQINGEEQYF
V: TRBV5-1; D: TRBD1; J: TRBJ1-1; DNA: TGCGCCAGCAGCCGCGGGACAGAGGGCACTGAAGCTTTCTTT; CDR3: CASSRGTEGTEAFF
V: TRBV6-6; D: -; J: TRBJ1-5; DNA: TGTGCCAGCAGTTACCTGACAGCCGGTAGCAATCAGCCCCAGCATTTT; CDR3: CASSYLTAGSNQPQHF
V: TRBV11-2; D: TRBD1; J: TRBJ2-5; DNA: TGTGCCAGCAGCATCCCGGGACAGGGGTCAGAGACCCAGTACTTC; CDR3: CASSIPGQGSETQYF
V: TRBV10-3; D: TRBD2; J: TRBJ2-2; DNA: TGTGCCATCAGCCTTCTGGGGACTAGCGGGTACAACACCGGGGAGCTGTTTTTT; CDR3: CAISLLGTSGYNTGELFF
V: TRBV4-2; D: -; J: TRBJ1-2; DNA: TGTGCCAGCAGCCAAGGACAGAGTTCTAACTATGGCTACACCTTC; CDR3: CASSQGQSSNYGYTF
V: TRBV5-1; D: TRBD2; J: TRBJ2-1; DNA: TGCGCCAGCAGCTTGGCGGCTCGGCGGGAGTATAGTGAGCAGTTCTTC; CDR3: CASSLAARREYSEQFF
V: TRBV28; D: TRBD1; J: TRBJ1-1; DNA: TGTGCCAGCAGTTTAAATAGGGGGCTATCTGAAGCTTTCTTT; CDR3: CASSLNRGLSEAFF
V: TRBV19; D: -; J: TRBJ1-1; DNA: TGTGCCAGTAGTATAGACCTCTATCACACTGAAGCTTTCTTT; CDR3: CASSIDLYHTEAFF
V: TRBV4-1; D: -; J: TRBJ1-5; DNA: TGCGCCAGCAGCCAAGAGAGGGGGGGGCAGCCCCAGCATTTT; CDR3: CASSQERGGQPQHF
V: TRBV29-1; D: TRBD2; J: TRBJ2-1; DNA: TGCAGCCGGGGACTAGCGGGACAAATCGACAATGAGCAGTTCTTC; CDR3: CSRGLAGQIDNEQFF
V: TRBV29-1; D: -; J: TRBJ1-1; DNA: TGCAGCGTTGACTATGGACCCAGGGGAAACACTGAAGCTTTCTTT; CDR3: CSVDYGPRGNTEAFF
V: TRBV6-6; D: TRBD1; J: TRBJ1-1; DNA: TGTGCCAGCATCGACAGGGGGGACACTGAAGCTTTCTTT; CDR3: CASIDRGDTEAFF
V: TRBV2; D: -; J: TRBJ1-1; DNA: TGTGCCAGCAGTTACTCCCAGGGCAGGGTTGGTGAAGCTTTCTTT; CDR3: CASSYSQGRVGEAFF
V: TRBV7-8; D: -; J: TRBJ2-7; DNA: TGTGCCAGCAGCTTCGGGGAAGGCTACGAGCAGTACTTC; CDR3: CASSFGEGYEQYF
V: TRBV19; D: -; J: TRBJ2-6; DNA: TGTGCCAGTAGTACCCCTAGATCTGGGGCCAACGTCCTGACTTTC; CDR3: CASSTPRSGANVLTF
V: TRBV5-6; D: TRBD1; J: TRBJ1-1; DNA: TGTGCCAGCAGCTGGGGGACAGGGCATATGGACACTGAAGCTTTCTTT; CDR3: CASSWGTGHMDTEAFF
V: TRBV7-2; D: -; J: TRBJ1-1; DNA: TGTGCCAGCAGCCCCACGGGTTCGAACACTGAAGCTTTCTTT; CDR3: CASSPTGSNTEAFF
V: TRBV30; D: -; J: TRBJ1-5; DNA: TGTGCCTGGAGTCAGACCGGGGGCAATCAGCCCCAGCATTTT; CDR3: CAWSQTGGNQPQHF
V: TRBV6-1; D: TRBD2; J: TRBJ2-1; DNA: TGTGCCAGCAGTGAAAGGAGACTAGCGGCGTACAATGAGCAGTTCTTC; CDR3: CASSERRLAAYNEQFF
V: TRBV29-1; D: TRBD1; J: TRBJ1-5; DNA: TGCAGCGTCGAACAGGGGGATGGGCCCCAGCATTTT; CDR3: CSVEQGDGPQHF
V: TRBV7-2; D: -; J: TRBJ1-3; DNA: TGTGCCAGCAGCTTAGTGGGGGGGGTTGCAAACACCATATATTTT; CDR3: CASSLVGGVANTIYF
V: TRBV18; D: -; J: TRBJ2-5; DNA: TGTGCCAGCTCACCACCGTCTTTGGCCCAAGAGACCCAGTACTTC; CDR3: CASSPPSLAQETQYF
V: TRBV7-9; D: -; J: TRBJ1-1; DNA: TGTGCCAGCAGCTTAATCGGGAACACTGAAGCTTTCTTT; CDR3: CASSLIGNTEAFF
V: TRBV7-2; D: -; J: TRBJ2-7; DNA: TGTGCCAGCAGCCTCCAAAGCGCCTACGAGCAGTACTTC; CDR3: CASSLQSAYEQYF
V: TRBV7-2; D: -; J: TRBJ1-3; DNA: TGTGCCAGCAGCGCCGTTTTAGCTGGAAACACCATATATTTT; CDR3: CASSAVLAGNTIYF
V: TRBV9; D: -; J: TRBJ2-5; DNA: TGTGCCAGCAGCGTAGCTCTAGGCAGGGAAGAGACCCAGTACTTC; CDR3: CASSVALGREETQYF
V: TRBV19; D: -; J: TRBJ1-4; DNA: TGTGCCAGTAGTATCCAGGGTCGGGAAAAACTGTTTTTT; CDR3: CASSIQGREKLFF
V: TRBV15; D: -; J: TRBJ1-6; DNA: TGTGCCACCAGACCAAACGTGAGGAGTTCACCCCTCCACTTT; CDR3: CATRPNVRSSPLHF
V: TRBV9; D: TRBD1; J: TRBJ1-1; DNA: TGTGCCAGCAGCGTAGCTGCACAGGGGGCGAGGACTGAAGCTTTCTTT; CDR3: CASSVAAQGARTEAFF
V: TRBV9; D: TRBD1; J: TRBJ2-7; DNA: TGTGCCAGCAGCCCTTGGACAGGGGGCGGCGAGCAGTACTTC; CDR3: CASSPWTGGGEQYF
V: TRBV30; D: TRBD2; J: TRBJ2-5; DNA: TGTGCCTGTTCGAGCGGGAGAGGAAAGACCCAGTACTTC; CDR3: CACSSGRGKTQYF
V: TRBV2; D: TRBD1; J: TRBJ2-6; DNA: TGTGCCAGCAAAAGACAGGGGGGCTCTGGGGCCAACGTCCTGACTTTC; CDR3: CASKRQGGSGANVLTF
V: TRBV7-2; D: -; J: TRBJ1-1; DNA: TGTGCCAGCAGCCCCCTCGGCGGGAGCACTGAAGCTTTCTTT; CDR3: CASSPLGGSTEAFF
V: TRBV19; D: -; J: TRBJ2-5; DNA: TGTGCCAGTAGTACTTCCTCGGAGACCCAGTACTTC; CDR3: CASSTSSETQYF
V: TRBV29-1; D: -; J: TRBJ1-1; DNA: TGCAGCGTTAGGAAAGGAGGGGCGGACACTGAAGCTTTCTTT; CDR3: CSVRKGGADTEAFF